In this sample, the clone carrying this T cell receptor (beta chain) turned up a few times. The data derive from a study of patients and donors after allogeneic stem cell transplantation. V was pared by 3 bases and J by 2 bases, with 11 bases between. This CDR3 comprises 14 residues. In germline, CDR1 is SGHTA, CDR2 FQGTGA. Via MiXCR, TCRdb re-called the RT-PCR reads, giving one row per CDR3 protein. The sample contains 70,000 to 100,000 distinct CDR3 sequences, around 5% of which appear only once. Sequenced input: blood, either unsorted or a sorted T cell fraction (not recorded which). This receptor was taken from a human donor who was either an allogeneic HSCT recipient or a stem cell or donor lymphocyte infusion donor (not recorded which). It is not recorded whose cells these are; they may come from a transplant donor. V is TRBV7-3 and J is TRBJ2-7; the D call may be TRBD1 or TRBD2 (5 bases each). CDR3 nucleotide sequence: TGTGCCAGCAGCTTGGGGCTAGCTGCCTACGAGCAGTACTTC. Translated: CASSLGLAAYEQYF. Using reference TRBV7-3 and TRBJ2-7 for the parts outside the CDR3, the full variable domain is GAGVSQTPSNKVTEKGKYVELRCDPISGHTALYWYRQSLGQGPEFLIYFQGTGAADDSGLPNDRFFAVRPEGSVSTLKIQRTERGDSAVYLCASSLGLAAYEQYFGPGTRLTVT.